The T cell receptor beta chain described here comes from a study of blood T cell repertoires in COVID-19. Study context: Collection of acute and convalescent COVID-19 samples took place in the United States, Italy and Spain.

This CDR3 spans 17 amino acids. J lost 3 bases, V lost 1 base, and 5 bases had no gene match. CDR1 is SGHAT, CDR2 FQNNGV, per germline. Produced via immunoSEQ multiplex PCR; TCRdb's table is partial and in-frame only. The sample yields roughly 120,000 clones, around 81% seen once. The material sequenced was peripheral blood. The chain uses TRBV11-2 and TRBJ1-4; 10 bases map to TRBD1. The clonotype was recovered from a human donor in a cohort sampled during active or convalescent COVID-19. The CDR3 reads CASSLVAGTGANEKLFF. Here the CDR3 DNA reads TGTGCCAGCAGCTTAGTCGCAGGGACAGGGGCTAATGAAAAACTGTTTTTT.